This TCR beta chain is drawn from a study of CD8 T cells in Susac syndrome. Study-level points and caveats: The TCR sequencing and HLA analysis in the study involved a relatively small number of individuals, as the study acknowledged.

RNA, at roughly 0.5 to 1 ug, was reverse transcribed with random hexamers. Coverage of TCR beta CDR3 amplification by immunoSEQ multiplex PCR extended to 54 Vbeta and 13 Jbeta. TCRdb reanalysed the immunoSEQ multiplex PCR reads using MiXCR and keeps one entry per CDR3 protein. The data contain about 84,000 distinct CDR3 sequences, approximately 92% of them singletons. As to this clonotype: The antigen remains unidentified.

This CDR3 comprises 16 residues. CD8+ and CD4+ blood T cells underwent TCR beta sequencing. The chain joins TRBV21-1 to TRBJ1-3; the D segment call TRBD1 is taken from the table without a DNA check. TRBV21-1 is a known pseudogene. The sequencing input was CD8+ T cells from PBMCs. This clonotype originated in a human donor in good health. CDR3 sequence: CASSRSYRESGNTIYF. CDR3 sequence (DNA): TGTGCCAGCAGCCGCTCCTACAGGGAGTCTGGAAACACCATATATTTT.